This T cell receptor (beta chain) was recorded in a study of T cell changes during pregnancy in multiple sclerosis. Produced via immunoSEQ multiplex PCR; TCRdb's table is partial and in-frame only. The data show under 70,000 clones, 80% to 95% seen once. The receptor's source is a female donor in good health, enrolled as a control in a pregnancy study. Sequenced here: peripheral blood, sampled in the third trimester of pregnancy.

The CDR3 DNA sequence: TGTGCCAGCACCGGCCCGGTAGGGGTGTATGGCTACACCTTC. As protein: CASTGPVGVYGYTF. The gene calls are TRBV19 and TRBJ1-2; D is possibly TRBD1 (5 bases). CDR1 is LNHDA, CDR2 SQIVND, per germline (reference sequence). The CDR3 has 14 residues. The V gene lost 9 bases and the J gene lost 5 bases, with 19 bases spanning the gap.